Listed below are T cell receptor beta chains from one sample, sequenced in a study of blood T cell repertoires in COVID-19. Using immunoSEQ multiplex PCR, the repertoire was profiled, and TCRdb retains in-frame clones only, with some absent. The top ten hold roughly 3.2% of the sample, which has about 190,000 clones, 84% seen once. Sequencing was performed on PBMCs or T cells enriched from blood (not recorded which). The receptor source for this set is a woman in her twenties or thirties who had recovered from COVID-19. The CDR3 runs from the conserved cysteine through the conserved F or W. The D gene is left open where the match is weak. A clone size is listed for some rows: how often the clone was seen (once, few, many), or a class if it is expanded.

>-|TRBD2|TRBV15|TRBJ2-1
TGTGCCACCAGCAGAGTGGGGGGGATCAATGAGCAGTTCTTC
CATSRVGGINEQFF
>-|TRBD2|TRBV7-9|TRBJ2-1
TGTGCCAGCAGCCCTCCGGGACTAGCGAACAGAAATGAGCAGTTCTTC
CASSPPGLANRNEQFF
>-|TRBD1|TRBV30|TRBJ2-2
TGTGCCTTTGACAGGGCCTCCGGGGAGCTGTTTTTT
CAFDRASGELFF
>-|-|TRBV7-9|TRBJ1-6
TGTGCCAGCAGCTTATTAATCGGGGGATCACCCCTCCACTTT
CASSLLIGGSPLHF
>once|-|TRBV10-1|TRBJ1-5
TGCGCCAGCAGCCATACCTGGCAGGGTAGCAATCAGCCCCAGCATTTT
CASSHTWQGSNQPQHF
>medium-sized|TRBD1|TRBV19|TRBJ1-1
TGTGCCAGTAGTATTCGACAGGGTATACCTGAAGCTTTCTTT
CASSIRQGIPEAFF
>-|-|TRBV30|TRBJ1-5
TGTGCCTGGAGTGTAGGGGGTAATAGTCAGCCCCAGCATTTT
CAWSVGGNSQPQHF
>once|TRBD1|TRBV19|TRBJ1-2
TGTGCCAGTAGTATTAACAGGGGGCAGCAAGACTATGGCTACACCTTC
CASSINRGQQDYGYTF
>-|TRBD1|TRBV10-3|TRBJ1-1
TGTGCCATCAGTGATTCAAACAGGGGGCGCGGGGGTGCGGGGACTGAAGCTTTCTTT
CAISDSNRGRGGAGTEAFF
>-|-|TRBV19|TRBJ2-2
TGTGCCAGTACCCCCCGGGATACCGGGGAGCTGTTTTTT
CASTPRDTGELFF
>-|TRBD1|TRBV15|TRBJ1-5
TGTGCCACCAGGACGGGGACAGATAGCAATCAGCCCCAGCATTTT
CATRTGTDSNQPQHF
>-|-|TRBV14|TRBJ2-3
TGTGCCAGCAGCCAAGAAAGAGGCAGACTCACAGATACGCAGTATTTT
CASSQERGRLTDTQYF
>-|-|TRBV7-2|TRBJ1-5
TGTGCCAGCAGCTTTCGGGGAGGGGCGGAGAATCAGCCCCAGCATTTT
CASSFRGGAENQPQHF
>-|-|TRBV21-1|TRBJ2-2
TGTGCCAGCAGCCCGCCCGGGGGAGAACCTACCGGGGAGCTGTTTTTT
CASSPPGGEPTGELFF
>-|-|TRBV5-1|TRBJ2-3
TGCGCCAGCAGCTTGGCGGGGCAGGGGAAAAATACGCAGTATTTT
CASSLAGQGKNTQYF
>few|-|TRBV12-3/TRBV12-4|TRBJ1-2
TGTGCCAGCAGTTTCGGGGGGGCCTATGGCTACACCTTC
CASSFGGAYGYTF
>-|TRBD1|TRBV6-5|TRBJ2-2
TGTGCCAGCCTAGGACAGGGGGCGGCCGGGGAGCTGTTTTTT
CASLGQGAAGELFF
>-|TRBD1|TRBV7-9|TRBJ1-2
TGTGCCAGCACCCTAGGCGGGGGACAGGGGGCTGGTGGCTACACCTTC
CASTLGGGQGAGGYTF
>few|TRBD2|TRBV7-3|TRBJ2-4
TGTGCCAGCAGCTTAGCGGGGGGCAAAAACATTCAGTACTTC
CASSLAGGKNIQYF
>-|TRBD1|TRBV2|TRBJ1-4
TGTGCCAGCAGGAGGGACAGGAATAATGAAAAACTGTTTTTT
CASRRDRNNEKLFF
>-|-|TRBV27|TRBJ2-3
TGTGCCAGCAGTTTATTAGGTGGGGGGGCTAGCACAGATACGCAGTATTTT
CASSLLGGGASTDTQYF
>once|TRBD1|TRBV19|TRBJ1-2
TGTGCCAGTAGTAGCCTTGACAGGGGGCAAACTAACTATGGCTACACCTTC
CASSSLDRGQTNYGYTF
>once|TRBD1|TRBV6-5|TRBJ1-2
TGTGCCAGCAGATCCGGGACAGATGGCTACACCTTC
CASRSGTDGYTF
>-|-|TRBV2|TRBJ2-7
TGTGCCAGCAGAAAGGAGATCTACGAGCAGTACTTC
CASRKEIYEQYF
>-|-|TRBV5-6|TRBJ1-5
TGTGCCAGCAGCTTACAGGGTAATCAGCCCCAGCATTTT
CASSLQGNQPQHF
>once|-|TRBV19|TRBJ2-1
TGTGCCAGTAGTATTGGAGATTACAATGAGCAGTTCTTC
CASSIGDYNEQFF
>once|TRBD2|TRBV19|TRBJ2-3
TGTGCCAGTAGTATGACTCTAGCGGGGGGCACAGATACGCAGTATTTT
CASSMTLAGGTDTQYF
>-|TRBD1|TRBV28|TRBJ2-7
TGTGCCGGCCGCCGCAGGGGGCTTAACGAGCAGTACTTC
CAGRRRGLNEQYF
>-|-|TRBV7-3|TRBJ2-1
TGTGCCAGCAGCCCCTCGCTATCACCCATCAATGAGCAGTTCTTC
CASSPSLSPINEQFF
>-|-|TRBV19|TRBJ2-1
TGTGCCAGTAGTCCCCGACCGCTACTAGCCCGGAGCTCCTACAATGAGCAGTTCTTC
CASSPRPLLARSSYNEQFF
>-|-|TRBV19|TRBJ2-3
TGTGCCAGTAGTATAGATTCGACGAGGGTGCCAGATACGCAGTATTTT
CASSIDSTRVPDTQYF
>once|-|TRBV7-6|TRBJ2-1
TGTGCCAGCACGCCGGGGGAGAGCTCCTACAATGAGCAGTTCTTC
CASTPGESSYNEQFF
>-|-|TRBV10-2|TRBJ1-2
TGCGCCAGCAGTGAATACCAGGGCCCCGCGTATGGCTACACCTTC
CASSEYQGPAYGYTF
>many|TRBD1|TRBV5-1|TRBJ1-2
TGCGCCAGCAGCTCCCGGGACAGCCATGGCTACACCTTC
CASSSRDSHGYTF
>-|TRBD2|TRBV29-1|TRBJ2-3
TGCAGCGTTGAAGGCCTAGCGGGTTTGACAGATACGCAGTATTTT
CSVEGLAGLTDTQYF
>once|-|TRBV7-9|TRBJ2-5
TGTGCCAGCAGCCGAGGCTCTAGGTGGGAGACCCAGTACTTC
CASSRGSRWETQYF
>-|TRBD1|TRBV6-5|TRBJ2-7
TGTGCCAGCAACCCGGGACAGGGCTACGAGCAGTACTTC
CASNPGQGYEQYF
>-|-|TRBV19|TRBJ1-5
TGTGCCAGTAGTATCAAACAACGAGGTCAGCCCCAGCATTTT
CASSIKQRGQPQHF
>-|TRBD2|TRBV4-2|TRBJ2-3
TGTGCCAGCAGCCAGGACCCGACTAGCGCGAACACAGATACGCAGTATTTT
CASSQDPTSANTDTQYF
>-|-|TRBV6-5|TRBJ1-4
TGTGCCAGCCGGAGAATCAGGGCTGCTGAAAAACTGTTTTTT
CASRRIRAAEKLFF
>-|-|TRBV6-5|TRBJ2-6
TGTGCCACCGATGGTAGCTCTGGGGCCAACGTCCTGACTTTC
CATDGSSGANVLTF
>once|TRBD1|TRBV7-9|TRBJ1-3
TGTGCCAGCAGCTCGACAGGGCCTGGAAACACCATATATTTT
CASSSTGPGNTIYF
>few|-|TRBV12-3/TRBV12-4|TRBJ1-2
TGTGCCAGCAGTTTGAACAGTTTTTATGGCTACACCTTC
CASSLNSFYGYTF
>-|TRBD1|TRBV5-8|TRBJ2-2
TGTGCCAGCAGCACCAGGGACAGAACCACCGGGGAGCTGTTTTTT
CASSTRDRTTGELFF
>-|-|TRBV18|TRBJ2-2
TGTGCCAGCTCACCACTAAAACTAGCTGCCGGGGAGCTGTTTTTT
CASSPLKLAAGELFF
>-|TRBD1|TRBV11-3|TRBJ1-1
TGTGCCAGCAGCCTAACAGGGGCAGACACTGAAGCTTTCTTT
CASSLTGADTEAFF
>-|TRBD2|TRBV14|TRBJ2-5
TGTGCCAGCAGCCCCCCCTGGACTAGCGGGAGGGTCGAGACCCAGTACTTC
CASSPPWTSGRVETQYF
>medium-sized|TRBD1|TRBV27|TRBJ1-1
TGTGCCAGCACCGGTCGTGGACAGGGGGCTTTCTCGTCTGAAGCTTTCTTT
CASTGRGQGAFSSEAFF
>-|TRBD1|TRBV7-8|TRBJ1-6
TGTGCCAGCAGCACAAGGCGGGGACAGGGGAATAATTCACCCCTCCACTTT
CASSTRRGQGNNSPLHF